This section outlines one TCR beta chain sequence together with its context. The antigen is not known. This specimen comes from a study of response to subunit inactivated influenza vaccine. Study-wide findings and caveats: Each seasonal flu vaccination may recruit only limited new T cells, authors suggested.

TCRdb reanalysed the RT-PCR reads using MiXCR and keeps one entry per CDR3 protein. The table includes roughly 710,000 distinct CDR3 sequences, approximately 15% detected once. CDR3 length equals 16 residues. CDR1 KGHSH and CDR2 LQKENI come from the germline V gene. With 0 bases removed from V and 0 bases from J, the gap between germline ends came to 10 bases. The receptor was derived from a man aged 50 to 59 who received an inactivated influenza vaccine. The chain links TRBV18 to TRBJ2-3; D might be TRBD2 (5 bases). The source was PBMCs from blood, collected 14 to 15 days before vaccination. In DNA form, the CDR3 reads TGTGCCAGCTCACCACCGGCTCGGACTAGCACAGATACGCAGTATTTT. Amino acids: CASSPPARTSTDTQYF.